Below, 31 T cell receptor beta chains from the same sample are listed, as sequenced in a study of T cell changes during pregnancy in multiple sclerosis. Using immunoSEQ multiplex PCR, the repertoire was profiled, and TCRdb retains in-frame clones only, with some absent. The sample has 55,000 to 70,000 clones; about nine tenths are singletons. This specimen was CD4+ T cells from peripheral blood mononuclear cells, taken after pregnancy. All receptors derive from a female donor with multiple sclerosis, enrolled in a pregnancy study.

This chain joins TRBV7-3 and TRBJ2-3; D might be TRBD1 (5 bases). CDR1 is SGHTA and CDR2 is FQGTGA in the germline V gene. The CDR3 is made up of 14 amino acids. V shed 1 base and J shed 4 bases, with 9 bases lying between them. The CDR3 reads CASSLSRESDTQYF. DNA of the CDR3: TGTGCCAGCAGCTTAAGCAGGGAATCAGATACGCAGTATTTT.

The chain joins TRBV5-4 to TRBJ1-1, with unresolved D. There are 15 residues in the CDR3. Germline V CDR1 and CDR2: SGHNT, YYREEE (reference sequence). V was trimmed by 2 bases and J by 5 bases, leaving 16 bases between them. In DNA form, the CDR3 reads TGTGCCAGCAGCTTACACGGGATTGGAGGGACTGAAGCTTTCTTT. Residues: CASSLHGIGGTEAFF. The variable domain in full, completed from reference TRBV5-4 and TRBJ1-1, reads ETGVTQSPTHLIKTRGQQVTLRCSSQSGHNTVSWYQQALGQGPQFIFQYYREEENGRGNFPPRFSGLQFPNYSSELNVNALELDDSALYLCASSLHGIGGTEAFFGQGTRLTVV.

The chain couples TRBV7-6 to TRBJ2-3; maybe TRBD2 (5 bases). Per the germline V gene, CDR1 is SGHVS and CDR2 is FNYEAQ. The germline V and J ends were trimmed by 0 bases and 5 bases, with 15 bases remaining between them. The length of the CDR3 is 16 residues. CDR3 in amino acids: CASSLAPSGSVDTQYF. CDR3 in DNA: TGTGCCAGCAGCTTAGCTCCGTCGGGGTCTGTAGATACGCAGTATTTT.

The J gene is TRBJ2-7, the V gene TRBV30; 12 bases align to TRBD2. J was trimmed by 4 bases and V by 8 bases; bases with no gene match: 0. The CDR3 is 11 residues long. The germline CDR1 and CDR2 sequences are GTSNPN and SVGIG (reference sequence). The CDR3 loop reads CAGTSGYEQYF. The CDR3 nucleotides read TGTGCCGGGACTAGCGGGTACGAGCAGTACTTC.

The chain couples TRBV7-8 to TRBJ1-5; 7 bases line up with TRBD1. Germline V CDR1 and CDR2: SGHVS, FQNEAQ. Trimming at V came to 4 bases and at J to 4 bases, leaving 7 bases not matched to a gene. The CDR3 is 15 residues long. CDR3 sequence: CASSSYPGQNQPQHF. The CDR3 coding sequence is TGTGCCAGCAGCTCTTACCCGGGACAGAATCAGCCCCAGCATTTT.

The J gene is TRBJ1-5, the V gene TRBV6-7; weak D call: TRBD1 (5 bases). TRBV6-7 falls under the ORF class, with uncertain function. The V end lost 2 bases, the J end lost 0 bases, and 20 bases lay between the germline ends. This CDR3 comprises 19 residues. CDR3 protein: CASSYPRVPLLSSNQPQHF. CDR3 nucleotides: TGTGCCAGCAGTTACCCCAGGGTCCCCTTGCTCTCTAGCAATCAGCCCCAGCATTTT.

This sequence joins TRBV5-1 and TRBJ2-7; tentatively, D is TRBD1 (5 bases). Germline V gene lookup returns CDR1 SGHRS and CDR2 YFSETQ. CDR3 length equals 11 residues. V gave up 4 bases and J gave up 7 bases, with 9 bases separating them. In DNA, the CDR3 is TGCGCCAGCAGCGGGGCCGGGGAGCAGTACTTC. The encoded protein is CASSGAGEQYF.

The genes are TRBV5-1 and TRBJ2-1, with D possibly TRBD1 on 6 matching bases. V dropped 0 bases and J dropped 6 bases, with 13 bases sitting between them. Germline V gene lookup returns CDR1 SGHRS and CDR2 YFSETQ. The CDR3 length is 15 residues. In DNA form, the CDR3 reads TGCGCCAGCAGCTTGGAGCTGGACAGCCCCAATGAGCAGTTCTTC. This translates into CASSLELDSPNEQFF.

The rearrangement links TRBV18 to TRBJ2-2; 7 bases agree with TRBD1. The CDR3 loop spans 15 amino acids. Germline-derived CDR1 and CDR2 are KGHSH and LQKENI. Germline trimming cut 3 bases from V and 4 bases from J; bases unmatched to any gene: 5. In nucleotides, the CDR3 is TGTGCCAGCTCACCCTTACAGGGGCCCACCGGGGAGCTGTTTTTT. This gives the protein CASSPLQGPTGELFF.

The chain combines TRBV19 with TRBJ2-5; the match to TRBD1 covers 8 bases. This CDR3 spans 13 amino acids. With 7 bases clipped from V and 7 bases from J, the junction kept 8 bases outside the gene matches. In germline, CDR1 is LNHDA, CDR2 SQIVND (reference sequence). The chain's CDR3 is CASNGQGSRTQYF. The CDR3 coding sequence is TGTGCCAGTAATGGACAGGGCTCGAGGACCCAGTACTTC.

The rearrangement uses TRBV27 and TRBJ1-5, with D perhaps TRBD1 (6 bases). Per germline, CDR1 MNHEY and CDR2 SMNVEV (reference sequence). The V end was cut by 5 bases, the J end by 9 bases, with 17 bases between. The CDR3 spans 14 residues. The CDR3 reads CASSAAQGIVPQHF. The CDR3 nucleotides are TGTGCCAGCAGTGCAGCTCAGGGGATTGTGCCCCAGCATTTT.

The CDR3 is CASSGQGASQPQHF. Written as DNA, the CDR3 is TGTGCCAGCAGTGGACAGGGGGCGTCTCAGCCCCAGCATTTT. The genes are TRBV6-1 and TRBJ1-5, with 10 bases lining up with TRBD1. Trimming cost V 4 bases and J 6 bases; bases outside gene matches: 3. The length of the CDR3 is 14 residues. The germline gives CDR1 MNHNS, CDR2 SASEGT.

The rearrangement links TRBV19 to TRBJ1-4, with D tentatively TRBD1 (5 bases). Germline-derived CDR1 and CDR2 are LNHDA and SQIVND (reference sequence). Deletions cut 5 bases from V and 7 bases from J, with 11 bases between. The CDR3 loop spans 13 amino acids. The CDR3 nucleotides read TGTGCCAGTAGTCCCGGGGGTGGTGAAAAACTGTTTTTT. Its translation is CASSPGGGEKLFF.

The V and J genes are TRBV6-1 and TRBJ2-7; D remains ambiguous. The CDR3 covers 13 residues. The V gene lost 6 bases and the J gene lost 4 bases, with 13 bases spanning the gap. CDR1 MNHNS and CDR2 SASEGT come from the germline V gene. The DNA of the CDR3 is TGTGCCAGCAGAATCTACAGTCCGTACGAGCAGTACTTC. Its protein product is CASRIYSPYEQYF.

The CDR3 bases are TGTGCCAGTAGCCGCGGGACTCCGATTCGGGAGCTGTTTTTT. Amino acid sequence: CASSRGTPIRELFF. The chain has TRBV19 and TRBJ2-2; tentatively, D is TRBD2 (6 bases). The CDR3 is 14 residues long. The V gene's germline CDR1 is LNHDA and CDR2 SQIVND (reference sequence). The V end lost 6 bases, the J end lost 9 bases, and 17 bases lay between the germline ends.

The V and J genes are TRBV11-2 and TRBJ2-7, with 7 bases fitting TRBD1. The CDR3 spans 14 residues. In germline, CDR1 is SGHAT, CDR2 FQNNGV. The V gene end was trimmed by 4 bases and the J gene end by 3 bases; junction bases not matched to a gene: 6. The CDR3 DNA sequence: TGTGCCAGCAGCTCACCTTACAGGGGCTACGAGCAGTACTTC. Residues: CASSSPYRGYEQYF.

The rearrangement joins TRBV7-7 to TRBJ1-1; D is undetermined. The germline V and J ends were trimmed by 5 bases and 5 bases, with 12 bases remaining between them. This CDR3 spans 13 amino acids. Germline CDR1 SSHAT, CDR2 FNYEAQ (reference sequence). CDR3: CASSRTRGTEAFF. The CDR3 DNA is TGTGCCAGCAGCCGGACCCGGGGAACTGAAGCTTTCTTT.

V usage is TRBV4-1 and J usage is TRBJ2-7; TRBD1 matches at 7 bases. Germline loops: CDR1 MGHRA, CDR2 YSYEKL. The V and J ends lost 4 bases and 2 bases, in that order; junction bases with no gene match: 5. The CDR3 is 14 amino acids. Written as DNA, the CDR3 is TGCGCCAGCAGCCCCGGGACAGTCCCCTACGAGCAGTACTTC. As protein: CASSPGTVPYEQYF.

The J gene is TRBJ2-3, the V gene TRBV5-1; the match to TRBD2 covers 10 bases. With 2 bases clipped from V and 2 bases from J, the junction kept 5 bases outside the gene matches. This CDR3 contains 16 residues. In germline, CDR1 is SGHRS, CDR2 YFSETQ. CDR3 coding DNA: TGCGCCAGCAGCTTTGCCAGCGGGGGGGCCACAGATACGCAGTATTTT. Translated, it gives CASSFASGGATDTQYF.

The rearrangement joins TRBV30 to TRBJ1-6; TRBD1 agrees at 9 bases. Germline CDR1 and CDR2: GTSNPN and SVGIG (reference sequence). J lost 10 bases, V lost 3 bases, and 4 bases had no gene match. The CDR3 loop spans 13 amino acids. The CDR3 nucleotides read TGTGCCTGGAGAACAGGGGGCGAGTCACCCCTCCACTTT. As protein: CAWRTGGESPLHF.

The genes are TRBV6-5 and TRBJ1-6, with a possible D match to TRBD1 (6 bases). The CDR3 covers 15 residues. The germline V and J ends were trimmed by 2 bases and 5 bases, with 10 bases remaining between them. The germline V gene encodes CDR1 MNHEY and CDR2 SVGAGI. The CDR3 bases are TGTGCCAGCAGTTACGTAGGACAGAATAATTCACCCCTCCACTTT. Translated: CASSYVGQNNSPLHF.

The chain has TRBV5-5 and TRBJ1-5; D might be TRBD1 (6 bases). CDR3 size: 17 residues. Germline-derived CDR1 and CDR2 are SGHKS and YYEKEE (reference sequence). V was cut by 6 bases and J by 7 bases, with 26 bases left in between. CDR3: CASTPTGTRGGGQPQHF. CDR3 nucleotide sequence: TGTGCCAGCACCCCCACGGGGACACGGGGCGGGGGCCAGCCCCAGCATTTT.

The chain links TRBV18 to TRBJ1-1, with a possible D match to TRBD1 (5 bases). CDR3 length: 16 amino acids. Germline assignment: CDR1 KGHSH and CDR2 LQKENI. V lost 3 bases to trimming and J lost 0 bases, with 14 bases between them. As DNA, the CDR3 is TGTGCCAGCTCACCGACAGATCCTCGGCTGAACACTGAAGCTTTCTTT. Translated: CASSPTDPRLNTEAFF. The full variable domain, in which reference TRBV18 and TRBJ1-1 provide the parts outside the CDR3, is NAGVMQNPRHLVRRRGQEARLRCSPMKGHSHVYWYRQLPEEGLKFMVYLQKENIIDESGMPKERFSAEFPKEGPSILRIQQVVRGDSAAYFCASSPTDPRLNTEAFFGQGTRLTVV.

The V and J genes are TRBV18 and TRBJ1-4; D remains ambiguous. The CDR3 is made up of 15 amino acids. Germline values: CDR1 KGHSH, CDR2 LQKENI. The V end was cut by 4 bases, the J end by 3 bases, with 12 bases between. DNA for the CDR3: TGTGCCAGCTCACTTCCGACAATTGCTAATGAAAAACTGTTTTTT. Its protein product is CASSLPTIANEKLFF.

The rearrangement joins TRBV29-1 to TRBJ2-2; 7 positions agree with TRBD1. The CDR3 contains 14 residues. The V segment lost 6 bases and the J segment 5 bases; nucleotides outside the gene matches: 9. The germline V gene encodes CDR1 SQVTM and CDR2 ANQGSEA. Written as DNA, the CDR3 is TGCAGCGTCGGAGAGGGGGCAGGGACCGGGGAGCTGTTTTTT. Translating it yields CSVGEGAGTGELFF.

This rearrangement joins TRBV10-3 to TRBJ1-4, with 9 positions matching TRBD1. Germline loops: CDR1 ENHRY, CDR2 SYGVKD. The CDR3 totals 13 residues. The V and J ends lost 10 bases and 12 bases, in that order; junction bases with no gene match: 12. In DNA, the CDR3 is TGTGCCACGGAACCGGGACAGGGCGGGGAACTGTTTTTT. Its translation is CATEPGQGGELFF.

The chain has TRBV5-6 and TRBJ1-5, with D unclear. With 0 bases removed from V and 9 bases from J, the gap between germline ends came to 7 bases. Germline-derived CDR1 and CDR2 are SGHDT and YYEEEE. The CDR3 is 12 amino acids. In DNA form, the CDR3 reads TGTGCCAGCAGCTTGGGAGGTGGGCCCCAGCATTTT. This codes for CASSLGGGPQHF.

The chain employs TRBV2 and TRBJ1-5, with D unresolved. With 8 bases removed from V and 1 base from J, the gap between germline ends came to 6 bases. Germline CDR1 reads SNHLY; CDR2 reads FYNNEI. This CDR3 has 12 residues. CDR3 protein: CASSKSNQPQHF. In DNA, the CDR3 is TGTGCCAGCTCCAAAAGCAATCAGCCCCAGCATTTT.

This chain uses TRBV10-3 with TRBJ1-5; D unclear. The CDR3 length is 13 residues. V dropped 0 bases and J dropped 5 bases, with 5 bases sitting between them. Germline lookup yields CDR1 ENHRY and CDR2 SYGVKD. The CDR3 region is CAISESRDQPQHF. The DNA of the CDR3 is TGTGCCATCAGTGAGTCGAGAGATCAGCCCCAGCATTTT.

The V and J genes are TRBV4-1 and TRBJ2-7; D unresolved. Germline loops: CDR1 MGHRA, CDR2 YSYEKL. This CDR3 comprises 13 residues. The V end lost 4 bases, the J end lost 2 bases, and 9 bases lay between the germline ends. The CDR3 DNA is TGCGCCAGCAGCCCCAGTGTAACCTACGAGCAGTACTTC. This codes for CASSPSVTYEQYF.

This chain links TRBV19 with TRBJ1-1, with D unresolved. In germline, CDR1 is LNHDA, CDR2 SQIVND (reference sequence). This CDR3 has 14 residues. Trimming cost V 3 bases and J 1 base, with 9 bases left between them. The CDR3 region has the DNA TGTGCCAGTAGTATGAGTCGCGGGAACACTGAAGCTTTCTTT. This gives the protein CASSMSRGNTEAFF.